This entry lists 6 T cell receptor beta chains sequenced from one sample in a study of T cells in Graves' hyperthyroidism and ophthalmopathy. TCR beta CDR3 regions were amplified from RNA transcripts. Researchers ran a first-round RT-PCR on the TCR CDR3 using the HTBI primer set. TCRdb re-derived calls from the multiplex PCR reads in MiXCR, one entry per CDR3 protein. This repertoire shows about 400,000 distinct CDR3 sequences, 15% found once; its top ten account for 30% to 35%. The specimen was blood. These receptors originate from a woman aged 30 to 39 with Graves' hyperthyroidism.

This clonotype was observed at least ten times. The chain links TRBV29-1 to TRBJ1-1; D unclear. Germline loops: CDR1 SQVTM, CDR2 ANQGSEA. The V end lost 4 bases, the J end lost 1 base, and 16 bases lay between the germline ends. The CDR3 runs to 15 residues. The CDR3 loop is CSVVPLAGPNTEAFF. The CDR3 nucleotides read TGCAGCGTTGTTCCCCTGGCCGGCCCGAACACTGAAGCTTTCTTT.

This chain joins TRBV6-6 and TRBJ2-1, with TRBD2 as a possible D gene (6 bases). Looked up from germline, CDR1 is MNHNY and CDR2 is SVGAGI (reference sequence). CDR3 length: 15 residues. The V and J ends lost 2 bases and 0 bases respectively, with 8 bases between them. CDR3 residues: CASSYPGDSYNEQFF. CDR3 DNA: TGTGCCAGCAGTTACCCGGGGGACTCCTACAATGAGCAGTTCTTC.

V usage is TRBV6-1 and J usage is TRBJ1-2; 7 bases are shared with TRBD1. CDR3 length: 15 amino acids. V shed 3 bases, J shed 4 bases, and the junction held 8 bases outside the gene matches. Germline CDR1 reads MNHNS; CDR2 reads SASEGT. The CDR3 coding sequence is TGTGCCAGCAGTGACCTGCGACAGGGCCTCTATGGCTACACCTTC. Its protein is CASSDLRQGLYGYTF.

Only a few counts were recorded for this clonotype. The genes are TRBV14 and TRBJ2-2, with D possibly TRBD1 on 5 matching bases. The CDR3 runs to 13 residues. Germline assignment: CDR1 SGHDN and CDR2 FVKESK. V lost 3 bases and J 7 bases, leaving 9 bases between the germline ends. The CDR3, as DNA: TGTGCCAGCAGCCAGCAGGGTCTCGGGGAGCTGTTTTTT. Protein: CASSQQGLGELFF.

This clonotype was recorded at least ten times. The CDR3 DNA follows: TGTGCCAACGGTCGCAATCAGCCCCAGCATTTT. Translation gives CANGRNQPQHF. This sequence joins TRBV24-1 and TRBJ1-5, with D uncertain. Germline values: CDR1 KGHDR, CDR2 SFDVKD. V lost 11 bases to trimming and J lost 2 bases, with 6 bases between them. The CDR3 has 11 amino acids.

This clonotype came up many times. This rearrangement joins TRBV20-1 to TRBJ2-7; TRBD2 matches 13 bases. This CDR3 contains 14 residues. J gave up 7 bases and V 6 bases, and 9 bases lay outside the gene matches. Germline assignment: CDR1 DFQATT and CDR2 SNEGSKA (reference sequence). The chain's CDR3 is CSAPWTSGSKEQYF. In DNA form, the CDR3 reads TGCAGTGCGCCATGGACTAGCGGGAGTAAAGAGCAGTACTTC.